The 32 T cell receptor beta chains listed next were all sequenced from one sample in a study of identical twins. TCRdb reanalysed the 5' RACE reads using MiXCR and keeps one entry per CDR3 protein. The table records approximately 690,000 distinct CDR3 sequences, 5.5% to 6.5% of them present only once. Sequencing used naive T cells sorted from blood. These receptor sequences come from a man between 18 and 29 years old in good health.

This clonotype was detected many times. The genes are TRBV12-3 or TRBV12-4 and TRBJ2-7; 7 nucleotides agree with TRBD1. CDR3 length equals 14 residues. The V segment lost 5 bases and the J segment 4 bases; nucleotides outside the gene matches: 8. CDR3 bases: TGTGCCAGCAGTCCGAGGAGGACAGGTTACGAGCAGTACTTC. It translates to CASSPRRTGYEQYF.

This clonotype was picked up many times. The DNA of the CDR3 is TGTGCCAGCAGTTTAGCGTTCCTGGGACCTAATGAGCAGTTCTTC. Protein: CASSLAFLGPNEQFF. The rearrangement joins TRBV12-3 or TRBV12-4 to TRBJ2-1, with D perhaps assigned TRBD1 or TRBD2 (5 bases each). Deletions cut 0 bases from V and 7 bases from J, with 13 bases between. CDR3 length: 15 residues.

This clonotype was observed at least ten times. The chain recombines TRBV11-1 with TRBJ2-7, with TRBD2 matching 7 bases. The germline CDR1 and CDR2 sequences are SGHAT and FQDESV (reference sequence). The V segment lost 2 bases and the J segment 2 bases; nucleotides outside the gene matches: 15. This CDR3 comprises 18 residues. This chain's CDR3 is CASSLKVVAGIYPYEQYV. DNA of the CDR3: TGTGCCAGCAGCTTAAAAGTGGTAGCGGGTATCTACCCCTACGAGCAGTACGTC.

This chain uses TRBV3-1 with TRBJ1-1; D gene unclear. The germline V and J ends were trimmed by 3 bases and 1 base, with 15 bases remaining between them. Germline V gene data show CDR1 as LGHDT and CDR2 as YNNKEL (reference sequence). This CDR3 has 16 residues. Here the CDR3 reads CASSHTPSGRNTEAFF. CDR3 sequence (DNA): TGTGCCAGCAGCCACACTCCCAGCGGCAGGAACACTGAAGCTTTCTTT. Looking up the rest from reference TRBV3-1 and TRBJ1-1 gives the full variable domain: DTAVSQTPKYLVTQMGNDKSIKCEQNLGHDTMYWYKQDSKKFLKIMFSYNNKELIINETVPNRFSPKSPDKAHLNLHINSLELGDSAVYFCASSHTPSGRNTEAFFGQGTRLTVV.

This rearrangement joins TRBV24-1 to TRBJ1-2, with TRBD1 matching over 9 bases. Germline CDR1 and CDR2: KGHDR and SFDVKD. This CDR3 region has 16 residues. Trimming removed 3 bases from V and 8 bases from J; junction bases left unmatched: 12. CDR3 amino acids: CATSDPGQGFRGGYTF. The CDR3 DNA follows: TGTGCCACCAGTGATCCAGGACAGGGGTTCCGTGGAGGCTACACCTTC.

The J gene is TRBJ1-2, the V gene TRBV12-3 or TRBV12-4; D is perhaps TRBD1 (5 bases). V shed 5 bases and J shed 4 bases, with 20 bases lying between them. The CDR3 length is 16 residues. The CDR3 loop is CASSGTGTDPSYGYTF. DNA of the CDR3: TGTGCCAGCAGTGGTACCGGGACGGATCCGTCCTATGGCTACACCTTC.

This clonotype was detected ten times or more. This chain uses TRBV29-1 with TRBJ2-1, with 8 bases lining up with TRBD2. The CDR3 contains 15 residues. Looked up from germline, CDR1 is SQVTM and CDR2 is ANQGSEA. V was pared by 2 bases and J by 0 bases, with 3 bases of the junction left unmatched. CDR3 residues: CSVESREGSYNEQFF. The CDR3 DNA sequence: TGCAGCGTTGAAAGTCGGGAGGGCTCCTACAATGAGCAGTTCTTC.

This clonotype was picked up many times. The chain has TRBV6-5 and TRBJ2-3, with D hard to call. The ends were cut back, 2 bases at V and 3 bases at J, with 9 bases in the middle. The CDR3 spans 14 residues. The V gene's germline CDR1 is MNHEY and CDR2 SVGAGI. CDR3 region: CASSYGVPTDTQYF. The DNA of the CDR3 is TGTGCCAGCAGTTACGGGGTACCGACAGATACGCAGTATTTT.

The V and J genes are TRBV5-1 and TRBJ2-1; TRBD2 matches 7 bases. The CDR3 is 15 amino acids. V was pared by 4 bases and J by 6 bases, with 10 bases of the junction left unmatched. Germline-derived CDR1 and CDR2 are SGHRS and YFSETQ. CDR3: CASSLIRDYTNEQFF. In DNA form, the CDR3 reads TGCGCCAGCAGCCTGATACGGGACTACACCAATGAGCAGTTCTTC.

In this sample, this clonotype turned up a few times. The chain recombines TRBV25-1 with TRBJ1-2, with D uncertain. V gave up 3 bases and J gave up 2 bases, with 13 bases separating them. The CDR3 sequence is 15 residues long. From germline, CDR1 is MGHDK and CDR2 SYGVNS. The CDR3 here is CASSESTAPNYGYTF. The CDR3 bases are TGTGCCAGCAGTGAGTCGACTGCCCCAAACTATGGCTACACCTTC.

There are many counts of this clonotype. CDR3 in amino acids: CASSVDPPGGMNTEAFF. CDR3 DNA sequence: TGTGCCAGCAGCGTAGATCCCCCCGGAGGTATGAACACTGAAGCTTTCTTT. The chain recombines TRBV9 with TRBJ1-1, with D unresolved. The CDR3 consists of 17 residues. Germline values: CDR1 SGDLS, CDR2 YYNGEE. The V end was cut by 0 bases, the J end by 0 bases, with 15 bases between.

V gene TRBV2 combines with J gene TRBJ2-1; 7 bases line up with TRBD2. Germline values: CDR1 SNHLY, CDR2 FYNNEI. This CDR3 has 18 amino acids. V lost 0 bases to trimming and J lost 10 bases; unmatched junction nucleotides: 18. CDR3 nucleotide sequence: TGTGCCAGCAGTGAAGCCGTGTTCTCAGCGGGACCAAGGGAAGAGCAGTTCTTC. It yields the protein CASSEAVFSAGPREEQFF.

This chain joins TRBV11-2 and TRBJ2-1, with 10 bases fitting TRBD2. CDR1 is SGHAT and CDR2 is FQNNGV in the germline V gene. CDR3 length equals 16 residues. The ends lost 2 bases at V and 15 bases at J; junction bases unmatched: 16. In nucleotides, the CDR3 is TGTGCCAGCAGCTTACTTAAGGGACTAGCGATGAGTGGGTGGTTCTTC. The encoded protein is CASSLLKGLAMSGWFF.

This clonotype has more than one count but fewer than ten. This chain uses TRBV20-1 with TRBJ1-3; D not certain. V was clipped by 0 bases and J by 4 bases, with 13 bases between them. The CDR3 is 15 residues long. Germline V gene data show CDR1 as DFQATT and CDR2 as SNEGSKA (reference sequence). For the CDR3, the DNA is TGCAGTGCTAGAGATGCTCGGAAAACCGGAAACACCATATATTTT. Protein: CSARDARKTGNTIYF.

This clonotype came up many times. The chain recombines TRBV21-1 with TRBJ1-5; the table gives TRBD1 as D, unverified against the DNA. TRBV21-1 is noted as a pseudogene. The CDR3 is 14 amino acids. CDR3 in DNA: TGTGCCAGCAGCACAATTGGGGGATTTCAGCCCCAGCATTTT. Encoded protein: CASSTIGGFQPQHF.

The V gene is TRBV7-8, the J gene TRBJ1-6; D possibly corresponds to TRBD1 (5 bases). In germline, CDR1 is SGHVS, CDR2 FQNEAQ. There are 15 residues in the CDR3. Trimming removed 4 bases from V and 4 bases from J, with 11 bases in between. CDR3 coding DNA: TGTGCCAGCAGCTCACTGGGGCAATATAATTCACCCCTCCACTTT. This translates into CASSSLGQYNSPLHF.

This chain uses TRBV6-5 with TRBJ1-4; D may be TRBD1 (5 bases). The CDR3 has 16 residues. Germline V gives CDR1 MNHEY, CDR2 SVGAGI. The germline V and J ends were trimmed by 1 base and 2 bases, with 11 bases remaining between them. This CDR3 reads CASSYFEGLTNEKLFF. The CDR3 coding sequence is TGTGCCAGCAGTTACTTTGAGGGGCTGACTAATGAAAAACTGTTTTTT.

This clonotype was detected ten times or more. This chain connects TRBV12-3 or TRBV12-4 to TRBJ1-1; 7 positions agree with TRBD1. CDR3 length: 13 amino acids. Trimming at V came to 7 bases and at J to 3 bases, leaving 5 bases not matched to a gene. The CDR3 sequence: CASTHRGYTEAFF. The CDR3 DNA reads TGTGCCAGCACCCACAGGGGTTACACTGAAGCTTTCTTT.

This clonotype was counted between two and nine times. This chain uses TRBV7-9 with TRBJ2-1; D gene unclear. The CDR3 has 16 residues. Per germline, CDR1 SEHNR and CDR2 FQNEAQ (reference sequence). The V and J ends lost 1 base and 13 bases respectively, with 23 bases between them. The CDR3 DNA follows: TGTGCCAGCAGCTTAGGTCCCGATTTAGCTAGAAATTATCAGTTCTTC. Protein: CASSLGPDLARNYQFF.

This rearrangement joins TRBV7-2 to TRBJ1-4; D might be TRBD1 (6 bases). This CDR3 comprises 16 residues. Per germline, CDR1 SGHTA and CDR2 FQGNSA. The V end was cut by 4 bases, the J end by 2 bases, with 14 bases between. The CDR3 sequence is CASSYFPGATNEKLFF. The CDR3 DNA reads TGTGCCAGCAGCTATTTTCCGGGGGCGACTAATGAAAAACTGTTTTTT.

This clonotype was recorded many times. The chain employs TRBV12-3 or TRBV12-4 and TRBJ1-6; D is undetermined. Between the trimmed V and J ends, which lost 3 bases and 5 bases, there was a span of 11 bases. The CDR3 is made up of 15 amino acids. CDR3 loop: CASSFYGGNNSPLHF. CDR3 sequence (DNA): TGTGCCAGCAGTTTCTACGGCGGGAATAATTCACCCCTCCACTTT.

This clonotype was found a few times. The CDR3 DNA follows: TGTGCCAGCAAGCCGTACCAAGAGACCCAGTACTTC. Amino acids: CASKPYQETQYF. The chain employs TRBV6-2 or TRBV6-3 and TRBJ2-5, with D unresolved. The CDR3 is 12 residues long. Germline lookup yields CDR1 MNHEY and CDR2 SVGEGT. V was clipped by 7 bases and J by 0 bases, with 6 bases between them.

In this sample, this clonotype turned up many times. This rearrangement joins TRBV9 to TRBJ2-7; 8 positions agree with TRBD2. The CDR3 is 16 residues long. Germline assignment: CDR1 SGDLS and CDR2 YYNGEE. Trimming took 4 bases from V and 3 from J; bases not matched to a gene: 12. CDR3 nucleotide sequence: TGTGCCAGCAGCCCCTCCTCGGGACTAGGAATCTACGAGCAGTACTTC. Its protein is CASSPSSGLGIYEQYF.

The V and J genes are TRBV20-1 and TRBJ2-7; no reliable D call. The CDR3 totals 15 residues. Germline loops: CDR1 DFQATT, CDR2 SNEGSKA (reference sequence). V lost 0 bases and J lost 0, with 12 bases in between. The CDR3, as DNA: TGCAGTGCTAGAGAGGCCTCCCTTTCCTCCTACGAGCAGTACTTC. This codes for CSAREASLSSYEQYF.

For this clonotype: This could be a read error, since a much larger clone is one nucleotide away. The CDR3, as DNA: TGCAGCGTTATTGTACTAGGTTCCTACAATGAGCAGTTCTTC. This gives the protein CSVIVLGSYNEQFF. J is TRBJ2-1 and V is TRBV29-1, with a tentative D call TRBD2 (5 bases). In germline, CDR1 is SQVTM, CDR2 ANQGSEA. V shed 5 bases and J shed 1 base, with 12 bases lying between them. This CDR3 has 14 amino acids.

The rearrangement links TRBV5-4 to TRBJ2-2; D call uncertain. V lost 3 bases and J lost 0, with 15 bases in between. The CDR3 length is 17 residues. Per the germline V gene, CDR1 is SGHNT and CDR2 is YYREEE (reference sequence). The CDR3 nucleotides read TGTGCCAGCAGCTGGGGTGGGGTCGCCTCGAACACCGGGGAGCTGTTTTTT. This codes for CASSWGGVASNTGELFF.

This clonotype was seen more than once but under ten times. The CDR3 DNA reads TGCAGTGCCCCGGCGGGAGGGAGCTCCTACAATGAGCAGTTCTTC. Amino acid sequence: CSAPAGGSSYNEQFF. The chain links TRBV20-1 to TRBJ2-1, with TRBD2 matching over 9 bases. With 6 bases clipped from V and 0 bases from J, the junction kept 6 bases outside the gene matches. Looked up from germline, CDR1 is DFQATT and CDR2 is SNEGSKA (reference sequence). The CDR3 sequence is 15 residues long.

This clonotype was detected many times. This chain uses TRBV12-3 or TRBV12-4 with TRBJ2-2, with D possibly TRBD2 on 6 matching bases. The CDR3 is made up of 16 amino acids. V gave up 3 bases and J gave up 0 bases, with 11 bases separating them. Here the CDR3 reads CASSFAGGANTGELFF. The CDR3 nucleotides read TGTGCCAGCAGTTTCGCTGGAGGGGCGAACACCGGGGAGCTGTTTTTT.

In its sample, this clonotype was seen many times. The gene calls are TRBV6-1 and TRBJ1-6; D gene unclear. Germline-derived CDR1 and CDR2 are MNHNS and SASEGT. The CDR3 spans 14 residues. V was pared by 7 bases and J by 10 bases, with 17 bases between. CDR3: CASKREPEGSPLHF. DNA for the CDR3: TGTGCCAGCAAGAGGGAGCCGGAAGGGTCACCCCTCCACTTT.

This clonotype appeared many times. The CDR3 nucleotides are TGTGCCAGCAGCTTAGCTGGCGCGGGAATTGATACGCAGTATTTT. Its translation is CASSLAGAGIDTQYF. This rearrangement joins TRBV7-2 to TRBJ2-3; TRBD2 might be the D (6 bases). CDR1 and CDR2 from the germline V gene are SGHTA and FQGNSA. The CDR3 runs 15 residues. Trimming removed 0 bases from V and 6 bases from J, with 13 bases in between.

This clonotype was detected a few times. CDR3 in amino acids: CASKGAREAEAFF. The CDR3 DNA follows: TGTGCCAGCAAGGGGGCCCGGGAGGCTGAAGCTTTCTTT. V and J are TRBV7-9 and TRBJ1-1, with 7 positions matching TRBD1. CDR3 length equals 13 residues. The V gene end was trimmed by 7 bases and the J gene end by 6 bases; junction bases not matched to a gene: 8. Germline-derived CDR1 and CDR2 are SEHNR and FQNEAQ (reference sequence).

V and J are TRBV20-1 and TRBJ2-1, with 11 bases matching TRBD2. Germline V gives CDR1 DFQATT, CDR2 SNEGSKA (reference sequence). The ends lost 2 bases at V and 10 bases at J; junction bases unmatched: 10. The CDR3 has 15 amino acids. In DNA form, the CDR3 reads TGCAGTGCTAGACATCCGACTAGCGGGATGGGAGAGCAGTTCTTC. Amino acids: CSARHPTSGMGEQFF.